Given below is one TCR beta chain in context. The entry originates in a study of T-cell memory formation after mild COVID-19. Trimming removed 5 bases from V and 3 bases from J, with 14 bases in between. Germline-derived CDR1 and CDR2 are SEHNR and FQNEAQ (reference sequence). The CDR3 loop spans 15 amino acids. TCRdb reanalysed the 5' RACE reads using MiXCR and keeps one entry per CDR3 protein. The sample holds roughly 350,000 distinct CDR3 sequences, around 13% seen once. The chain links TRBV7-9 to TRBJ2-4; the D gene is possibly TRBD1 (6 bases). The specimen was PBMCs or a T cell subset sorted from them (not recorded which). The TCR comes from a young man who had mild COVID-19 (a few samples of this study predate the infection). Cell type and time point are not known. The CDR3 is CASSAKGVGKNIQYF. DNA for the CDR3: TGTGCCAGCAGCGCCAAGGGGGTAGGCAAAAACATTCAGTACTTC.